One and the same sample provided the 18 T cell receptor beta chains below, sequenced in a study of Ad26.COV2.S vaccination and SARS-CoV-2 variants. Data came from immunoSEQ multiplex PCR; TCRdb stores just in-frame clones and leaves some out. The sample has 150,000 to 200,000 clones; around 90% are singletons. Here the sequenced sample was peripheral blood, taken after recovery from COVID-19. Receptor source: a human donor who had recovered from COVID-19.

This chain connects TRBV29-1 to TRBJ2-2, with D possibly being TRBD2 (6 bases). The V gene's germline CDR1 is SQVTM and CDR2 ANQGSEA. The V gene lost 3 bases and the J gene lost 5 bases, with 22 bases spanning the gap. The CDR3 is 17 amino acids. The CDR3, as DNA: TGCAGCGTTGATACCGGGACCAACTGGGGGACTACCGGGGAGCTGTTTTTT. Residues: CSVDTGTNWGTTGELFF.

The V call is TRBV7-2, the J call TRBJ2-3; D might be TRBD1 (5 bases). In germline, CDR1 is SGHTA, CDR2 FQGNSA. The CDR3 has 15 amino acids. V lost 1 base and J 14 bases, leaving 22 bases between the germline ends. CDR3 residues: CASSLDYGRDPFRYF. CDR3 DNA sequence: TGTGCCAGCAGCTTAGACTACGGCAGGGATCCTTTTCGGTATTTT.

The chain carries TRBV7-9 and TRBJ2-7; TRBD2 aligns across 10 bases. The V segment lost 1 base and the J segment 5 bases; nucleotides outside the gene matches: 8. The CDR3 consists of 16 residues. In germline, CDR1 is SEHNR, CDR2 FQNEAQ (reference sequence). CDR3 protein: CASSLERAGGFDEQYF. The CDR3 region has the DNA TGTGCCAGCAGCTTAGAACGAGCGGGAGGGTTTGACGAGCAGTACTTC.

The chain couples TRBV6-6 to TRBJ1-3; maybe TRBD1 (5 bases). Germline loops: CDR1 MNHNY, CDR2 SVGAGI (reference sequence). Trimming cost V 7 bases and J 2 bases, with 15 bases left between them. This CDR3 region has 15 residues. The chain's CDR3 is CASKAQGLPGNTIYF. CDR3 bases: TGTGCCAGCAAGGCGCAGGGACTCCCTGGAAACACCATATATTTT.

The V and J genes are TRBV10-3 and TRBJ1-2; no reliable D call. CDR3 length equals 12 residues. CDR1 is ENHRY, CDR2 SYGVKD, per germline. V shed 6 bases and J shed 3 bases, with 8 bases lying between them. The CDR3 protein is CAIRGEDYGYTF. The CDR3 DNA reads as TGTGCCATCAGGGGAGAGGACTATGGCTACACCTTC.

This chain links TRBV5-6 with TRBJ2-7; D is undetermined. Per germline, CDR1 SGHDT and CDR2 YYEEEE. Between the trimmed V and J ends, which lost 2 bases and 7 bases, there was a span of 7 bases. The CDR3 contains 11 residues. This CDR3 reads CASSLSWEQYF. DNA for the CDR3: TGTGCCAGCAGCTTAAGTTGGGAGCAGTACTTC.

The rearrangement joins TRBV5-1 to TRBJ2-1; either TRBD1 or TRBD2 may supply D (7 bases each). Between the trimmed V and J ends, which lost 3 bases and 6 bases, there was a span of 25 bases. Per the germline V gene, CDR1 is SGHRS and CDR2 is YFSETQ. The CDR3 contains 18 residues. CDR3: CASSSRGVLAKVGNEQFF. DNA of the CDR3: TGCGCCAGCAGCTCCAGGGGGGTACTAGCGAAAGTGGGCAATGAGCAGTTCTTC. The full variable domain, with the rest looked up from reference TRBV5-1 and TRBJ2-1, is KAGVTQTPRYLIKTRGQQVTLSCSPISGHRSVSWYQQTPGQGLQFLFEYFSETQRNKGNFPGRFSGRQFSNSRSEMNVSTLELGDSALYLCASSSRGVLAKVGNEQFFGPGTRLTVL.

The rearrangement links TRBV30 to TRBJ1-1, with D perhaps TRBD1 (5 bases). The CDR3 covers 15 residues. CDR1 and CDR2 from the germline V gene are GTSNPN and SVGIG (reference sequence). Trimming removed 5 bases from V and 8 bases from J, with 24 bases in between. DNA for the CDR3: TGTGCCTGGGTTTCCTTGGCAGGGTGGTCATCCGAAGCTTTCTTT. As protein: CAWVSLAGWSSEAFF.

This chain joins TRBV7-9 and TRBJ2-1; D is unresolved. CDR1 SEHNR and CDR2 FQNEAQ come from the germline V gene (reference sequence). V dropped 4 bases and J dropped 2 bases, with 18 bases sitting between them. The CDR3 length is 17 residues. The CDR3 sequence: CASSSTSSYRTYNEQFF. The CDR3 DNA reads as TGTGCCAGCAGCTCGACTTCTTCGTACCGGACCTACAATGAGCAGTTCTTC. Using reference TRBV7-9 and TRBJ2-1 for the parts outside the CDR3, the full variable domain is DTGVSQNPRHKITKRGQNVTFRCDPISEHNRLYWYRQTLGQGPEFLTYFQNEAQLEKSRLLSDRFSAERPKGSFSTLEIQRTEQGDSAMYLCASSSTSSYRTYNEQFFGPGTRLTVL.

This sequence joins TRBV12-3 or TRBV12-4 and TRBJ2-7, with D maybe TRBD2 (6 bases). V was pared by 3 bases and J by 6 bases, with 12 bases between. CDR3 length: 13 amino acids. The CDR3 loop reads CASSFRGSIEQYF. The CDR3 coding sequence is TGTGCCAGCAGTTTCCGGGGGTCCATCGAGCAGTACTTC.

With regard to this clone: Compared with germline, one end of the junction differs, possibly owing to a read error. V usage is TRBV7-7 and J usage is TRBJ1-5, with no clear D. The CDR3 length is 13 residues. Germline loops: CDR1 SSHAT, CDR2 FNYEAQ (reference sequence). In DNA, the CDR3 is TGTGCTAGCAGCTTAGACCATTATCAGCCCCAGCATTTT. Translated: CASSLDHYQPQHF.

The CDR3 DNA sequence: TGTGCCAGCAGTTTAGACCCTTTATTCGAGCAGTACTTC. It codes for CASSLDPLFEQYF. The V call is TRBV27, the J call TRBJ2-7; D gene ambiguous. Germline V gene sequence: CDR1 MNHEY, CDR2 SMNVEV (reference sequence). This CDR3 comprises 13 residues. The V end lost 2 bases, the J end lost 6 bases, and 11 bases lay between the germline ends.

The gene calls are TRBV19 and TRBJ1-5, with 7 bases matching TRBD1. Unmatched junction bases numbered 10, after V lost 6 bases and J lost 2 bases. The CDR3 spans 16 residues. CDR1 is LNHDA, CDR2 SQIVND, per germline (reference sequence). The CDR3, as DNA: TGTGCCAGTAGGAACCCATTGAGGGGGCGCAATCAGCCCCAGCATTTT. This codes for CASRNPLRGRNQPQHF.

The chain couples TRBV7-2 to TRBJ1-6; 9 nucleotides align to TRBD1. There are 16 residues in the CDR3. Germline lookup yields CDR1 SGHTA and CDR2 FQGNSA. The V segment lost 5 bases and the J segment 3 bases; nucleotides outside the gene matches: 5. The CDR3 reads CASSPLDRGYNSPLHF. Here the CDR3 DNA reads TGTGCCAGCAGCCCCTTGGACAGGGGCTATAATTCACCCCTCCACTTT.

The rearrangement links TRBV9 to TRBJ2-1; D perhaps matches TRBD1 (5 bases). Trimming stripped 0 bases from V and 9 bases from J, with 13 bases between. The CDR3 contains 14 residues. CDR1 is SGDLS and CDR2 is YYNGEE in the germline V gene. CDR3 DNA sequence: TGTGCCAGCAGCGTAGACGAAAAGGGGCTTGAGCAGTTCTTC. It yields the protein CASSVDEKGLEQFF. The whole variable domain, filled in from reference TRBV9 and TRBJ2-1, reads DSGVTQTPKHLITATGQRVTLRCSPRSGDLSVYWYQQSLDQGLQFLIQYYNGEERAKGNILERFSAQQFPDLHSELNLSSLELGDSALYFCASSVDEKGLEQFFGPGTRLTVL.

This sequence joins TRBV6-5 and TRBJ1-2, with a tentative D call TRBD1 (6 bases). Germline values: CDR1 MNHEY, CDR2 SVGAGI. V lost 5 bases and J lost 2, with 9 bases in between. CDR3 length equals 13 residues. For the CDR3, the DNA is TGTGCCAGCAGTCCAGACAGGAACTATGGCTACACCTTC. Translation: CASSPDRNYGYTF.

V gene TRBV19 combines with J gene TRBJ2-1; 8 bases fit TRBD1. The junction had 9 bases not matched to a gene; V was cut back by 3 bases and J by 5 bases. The CDR3 spans 16 residues. CDR1 LNHDA and CDR2 SQIVND come from the germline V gene (reference sequence). In DNA form, the CDR3 reads TGTGCCAGTAGTATCGCCTCGACGGGACAGGACAATGAGCAGTTCTTC. This translates into CASSIASTGQDNEQFF.

This sequence joins TRBV4-1 and TRBJ1-6, with TRBD1 matching 12 bases. The CDR3 extends over 18 amino acids. V was pared by 3 bases and J by 7 bases, with 10 bases of the junction left unmatched. Germline CDR1 MGHRA, CDR2 YSYEKL. CDR3 DNA sequence: TGCGCCAGCAGCCAGGGGACAGGGGGCTCGAGAGGAAATTCACCCCTCCACTTT. Its protein product is CASSQGTGGSRGNSPLHF.